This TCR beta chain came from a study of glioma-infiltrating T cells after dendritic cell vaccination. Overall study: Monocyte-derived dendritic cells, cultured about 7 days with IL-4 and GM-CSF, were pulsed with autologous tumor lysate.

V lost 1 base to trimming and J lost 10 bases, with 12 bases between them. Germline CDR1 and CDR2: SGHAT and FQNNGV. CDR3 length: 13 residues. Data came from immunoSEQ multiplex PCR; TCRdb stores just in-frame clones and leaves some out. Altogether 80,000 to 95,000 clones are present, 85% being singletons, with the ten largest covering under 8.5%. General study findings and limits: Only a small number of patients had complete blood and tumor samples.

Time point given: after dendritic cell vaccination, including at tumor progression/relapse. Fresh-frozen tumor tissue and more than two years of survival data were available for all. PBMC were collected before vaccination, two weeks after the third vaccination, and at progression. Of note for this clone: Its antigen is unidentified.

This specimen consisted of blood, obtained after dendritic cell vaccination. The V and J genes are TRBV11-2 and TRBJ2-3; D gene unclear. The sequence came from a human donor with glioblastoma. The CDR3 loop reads CASSLGVARAQYF. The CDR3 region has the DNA TGTGCCAGCAGCTTAGGGGTTGCACGGGCGCAGTATTTT.